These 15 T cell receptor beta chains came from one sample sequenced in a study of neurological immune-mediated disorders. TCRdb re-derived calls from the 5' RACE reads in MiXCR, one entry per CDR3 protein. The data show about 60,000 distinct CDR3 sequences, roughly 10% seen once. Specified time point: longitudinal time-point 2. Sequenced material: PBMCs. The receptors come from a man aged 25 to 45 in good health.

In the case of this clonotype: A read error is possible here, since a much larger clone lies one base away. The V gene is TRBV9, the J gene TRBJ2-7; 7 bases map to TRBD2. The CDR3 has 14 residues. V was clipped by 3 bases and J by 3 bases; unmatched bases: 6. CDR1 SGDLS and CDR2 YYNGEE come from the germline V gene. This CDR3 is CASSDGRASYEQYF. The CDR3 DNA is TGTGCCAGCAGCGATGGGAGGGCGAGCTACGAGCAGTACTTC.

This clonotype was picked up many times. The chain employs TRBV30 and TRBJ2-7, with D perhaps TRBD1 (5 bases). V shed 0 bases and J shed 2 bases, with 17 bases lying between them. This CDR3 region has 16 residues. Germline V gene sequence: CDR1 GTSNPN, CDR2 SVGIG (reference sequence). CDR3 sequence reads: CAWSVSRTPVPYEQYF. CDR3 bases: TGTGCCTGGAGTGTCTCACGGACACCGGTACCCTACGAGCAGTACTTC.

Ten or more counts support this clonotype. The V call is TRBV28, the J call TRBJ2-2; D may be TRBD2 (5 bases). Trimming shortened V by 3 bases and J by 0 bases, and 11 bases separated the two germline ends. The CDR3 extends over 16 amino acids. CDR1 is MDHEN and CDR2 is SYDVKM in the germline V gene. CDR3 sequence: CASSLAGSPNTGELFF. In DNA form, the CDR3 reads TGTGCCAGCAGTTTGGCTGGGAGTCCGAACACCGGGGAGCTGTTTTTT.

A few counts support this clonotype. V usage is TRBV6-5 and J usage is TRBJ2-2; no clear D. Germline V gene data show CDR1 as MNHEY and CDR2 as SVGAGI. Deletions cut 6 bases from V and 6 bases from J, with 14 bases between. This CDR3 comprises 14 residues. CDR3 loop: CASSYGQNPGELFF. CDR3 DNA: TGTGCCAGCAGCTACGGGCAGAATCCCGGGGAGCTGTTTTTT.

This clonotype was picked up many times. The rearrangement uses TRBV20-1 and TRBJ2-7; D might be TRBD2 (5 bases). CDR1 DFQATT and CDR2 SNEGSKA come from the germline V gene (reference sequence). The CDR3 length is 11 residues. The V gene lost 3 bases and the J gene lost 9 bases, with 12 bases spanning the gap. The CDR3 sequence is CSASLALRQYF. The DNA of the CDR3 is TGCAGTGCTAGCCTAGCCCTAAGGCAGTACTTC.

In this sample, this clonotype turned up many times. DNA for the CDR3: TGCAGTGCTAGAACGCCGGGACAGGGACCCTCTAGCAATCAGCCCCAGCATTTT. It encodes CSARTPGQGPSSNQPQHF. This rearrangement joins TRBV20-1 to TRBJ1-5; 9 positions match TRBD1. V lost 2 bases, J lost 0 bases, and 11 bases stayed unmatched. CDR3 length: 18 amino acids. The germline gives CDR1 DFQATT, CDR2 SNEGSKA (reference sequence).

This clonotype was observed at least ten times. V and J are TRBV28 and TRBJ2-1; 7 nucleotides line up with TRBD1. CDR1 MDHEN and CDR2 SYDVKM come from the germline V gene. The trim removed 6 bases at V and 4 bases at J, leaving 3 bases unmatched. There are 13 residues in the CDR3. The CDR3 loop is CASSKTGYNEQFF. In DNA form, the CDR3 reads TGTGCCAGCAGCAAGACAGGGTACAATGAGCAGTTCTTC.

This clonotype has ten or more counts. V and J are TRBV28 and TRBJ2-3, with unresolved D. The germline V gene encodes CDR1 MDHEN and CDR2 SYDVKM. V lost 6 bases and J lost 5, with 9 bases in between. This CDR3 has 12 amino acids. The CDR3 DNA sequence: TGTGCCAGCAGAGCCTATGGAGATACGCAGTATTTT. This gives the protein CASRAYGDTQYF.

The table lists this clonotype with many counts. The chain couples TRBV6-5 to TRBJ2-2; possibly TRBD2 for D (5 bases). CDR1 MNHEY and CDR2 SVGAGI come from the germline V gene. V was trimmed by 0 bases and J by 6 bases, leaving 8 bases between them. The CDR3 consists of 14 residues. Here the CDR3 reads CASSYSGAAGELFF. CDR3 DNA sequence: TGTGCCAGCAGTTACTCGGGAGCGGCCGGGGAGCTGTTTTTT.

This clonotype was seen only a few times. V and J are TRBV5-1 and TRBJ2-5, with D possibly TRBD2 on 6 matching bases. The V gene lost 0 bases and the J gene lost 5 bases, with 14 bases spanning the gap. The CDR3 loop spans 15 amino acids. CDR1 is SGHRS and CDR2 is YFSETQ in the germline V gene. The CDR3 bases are TGCGCCAGCAGCTTGGATGGGACTCCAGAGGAGACCCAGTACTTC. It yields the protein CASSLDGTPEETQYF.

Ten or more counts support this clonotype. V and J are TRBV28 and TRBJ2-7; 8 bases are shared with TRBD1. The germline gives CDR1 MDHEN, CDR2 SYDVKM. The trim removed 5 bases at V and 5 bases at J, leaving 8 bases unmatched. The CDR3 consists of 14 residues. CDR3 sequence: CASSLGGQGNEQYF. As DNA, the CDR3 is TGTGCCAGCAGTCTAGGAGGACAGGGCAACGAGCAGTACTTC.

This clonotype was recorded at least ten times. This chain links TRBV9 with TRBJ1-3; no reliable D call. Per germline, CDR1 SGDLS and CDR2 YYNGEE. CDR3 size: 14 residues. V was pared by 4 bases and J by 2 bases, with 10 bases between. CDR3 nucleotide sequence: TGTGCCAGCAGCCCTCGGACCCCTGGAAACACCATATATTTT. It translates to CASSPRTPGNTIYF.

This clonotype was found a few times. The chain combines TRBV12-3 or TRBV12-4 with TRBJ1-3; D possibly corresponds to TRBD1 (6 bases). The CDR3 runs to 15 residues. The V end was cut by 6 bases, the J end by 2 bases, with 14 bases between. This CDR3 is CASRHTGFPGNTIYF. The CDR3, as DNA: TGTGCCAGCAGACACACAGGGTTCCCTGGAAACACCATATATTTT.

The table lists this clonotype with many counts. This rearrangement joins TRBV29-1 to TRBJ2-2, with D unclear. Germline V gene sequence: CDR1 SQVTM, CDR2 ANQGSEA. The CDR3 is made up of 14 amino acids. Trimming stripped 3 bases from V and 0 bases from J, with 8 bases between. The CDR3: CSVDGYSNTGELFF. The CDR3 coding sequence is TGCAGCGTTGACGGTTATTCGAACACCGGGGAGCTGTTTTTT.

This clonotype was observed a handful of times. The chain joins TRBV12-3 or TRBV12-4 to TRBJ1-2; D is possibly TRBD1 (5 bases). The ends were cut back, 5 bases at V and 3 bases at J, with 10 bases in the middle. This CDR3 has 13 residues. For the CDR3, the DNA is TGTGCCAGCAGTAGGGGTAACGACTATGGCTACACCTTC. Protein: CASSRGNDYGYTF.